This T cell receptor beta chain was observed in a study of cytomegalovirus exposure and HLA in healthy donors. PCR involved 60 Vbeta and 13 Jbeta primers. Sequencing was performed with immunoSEQ multiplex PCR; in TCRdb, only in-frame clones are kept and a portion is missing. Of around 95,000 clones listed, nearly 80% are singletons. Trimming took 7 bases from V and 4 from J, leaving 13 bases between them. CDR1 and CDR2 (germline): SQVTM, ANQGSEA. The CDR3 has 12 amino acids. Of note for this clone: Its antigen is undetermined.

Study-wide points: Earlier findings revealed that most TCR beta V segments proved productive either about 87% or about 30% of the time. Many donors shared some public TCRs, even though most TCR sequences were rare.

The material sequenced was PBMCs. This chain connects TRBV29-1 to TRBJ1-1; perhaps TRBD1 as D (6 bases). The sequence was collected from a woman aged 40 to 49 in good health and CMV-seropositive. The chain's CDR3 is CSGGRGGTEAFF. In nucleotides, the CDR3 is TGCAGCGGGGGGAGGGGGGGCACTGAAGCTTTCTTT.